The 25 T cell receptor beta chains below all came from one sample that was sequenced in a study of cytomegalovirus exposure and HLA in healthy donors. With 60 Vbeta and 13 Jbeta primers, the PCR was carried out. Method: immunoSEQ multiplex PCR; TCRdb's copy keeps in-frame clones and lacks some. This repertoire shows just over 150,000 clones, more than 65% found once; its top ten account for around 6%. The sample taken for sequencing was PBMCs. These receptor sequences come from a man aged 45-65 years in good health and CMV-seropositive.

The rearrangement uses TRBV6-5 and TRBJ1-5; no reliable D call. Between the trimmed V and J ends, which lost 4 bases and 0 bases, there was a span of 7 bases. The CDR3 totals 14 residues. The germline gives CDR1 MNHEY, CDR2 SVGAGI. The CDR3 sequence: CASSSVDSNQPQHF. CDR3 DNA: TGTGCCAGCAGTTCGGTTGATAGCAATCAGCCCCAGCATTTT.

The V and J genes are TRBV6-1 and TRBJ1-2; D is possibly TRBD1 (5 bases). Deletions cut 6 bases from V and 6 bases from J, with 17 bases between. This CDR3 spans 14 amino acids. Germline V gene data show CDR1 as MNHNS and CDR2 as SASEGT. The DNA for the CDR3 is TGTGCCAGCAGGGGGGGGGTCGGTGGGGATGGCTACACCTTC. This sequence encodes CASRGGVGGDGYTF.

This chain connects TRBV4-1 to TRBJ2-5; no reliable D call. The J call may be faulty, since TRBJ2-7 better matches the DNA end. Germline lookup yields CDR1 MGHRA and CDR2 YSYEKL. The CDR3 loop spans 11 amino acids. CDR3 protein: CASSVGYEQYF. CDR3 bases: TGCGCCAGCAGTGTGGGCTACGAGCAGTACTTC.

The V gene is TRBV6-1, the J gene TRBJ2-3; TRBD2 agrees at 7 bases. The ends lost 4 bases at V and 6 bases at J; junction bases unmatched: 13. There are 16 residues in the CDR3. CDR1 is MNHNS and CDR2 is SASEGT in the germline V gene. The CDR3 region is CASSGAGKRVRDTQYF. In DNA, the CDR3 is TGTGCCAGCAGTGGAGCGGGGAAGCGGGTGAGGGATACGCAGTATTTT.

The chain combines TRBV5-6 with TRBJ2-7; perhaps TRBD1 as D (7 bases). The CDR3 runs 17 residues. The germline CDR1 and CDR2 sequences are SGHDT and YYEEEE. V was shortened by 0 bases and J by 3 bases, with 19 bases between the two germline ends. Written as DNA, the CDR3 is TGTGCCAGCAGCTTGGTTGCGACAGGGAGGTTTGGCTACGAGCAGTACTTC. Residues: CASSLVATGRFGYEQYF.

The chain is built from TRBV5-8 and TRBJ1-2; perhaps TRBD1 as D (6 bases). CDR1 and CDR2 from the germline V gene are SGHTS and YDEGEE. V dropped 1 base and J dropped 6 bases, with 16 bases sitting between them. The CDR3 contains 15 residues. The CDR3 DNA follows: TGTGCCAGCAGCTTGAACGTCAGGGGAGCTAATGGCTACACCTTC. Protein sequence: CASSLNVRGANGYTF.

V is TRBV7-2 and J is TRBJ2-1; D remains ambiguous. The CDR3 has 16 residues. In germline, CDR1 is SGHTA, CDR2 FQGNSA. V was trimmed by 5 bases and J by 7 bases, leaving 21 bases between them. The CDR3 DNA is TGTGCCAGCAGCAGTCGCTCGTCGGGTCGCCAGAATGAGCAGTTCTTC. Residues: CASSSRSSGRQNEQFF.

The chain has TRBV4-1 and TRBJ2-3, with 8 bases lining up with TRBD2. V shed 0 bases, J shed 9 bases, and the junction held 8 bases outside the gene matches. CDR1 and CDR2 from the germline V gene are MGHRA and YSYEKL. CDR3 length: 15 residues. DNA of the CDR3: TGCGCCAGCAGCCAAGACCTAGCGGGCCGGGGCACGCAGTATTTT. Translated, it gives CASSQDLAGRGTQYF.

The chain employs TRBV29-1 and TRBJ2-1, with 9 bases aligning to TRBD1. The CDR3 spans 12 residues. V dropped 5 bases and J dropped 7; count of bases not matched to a gene: 3. Germline V gene lookup returns CDR1 SQVTM and CDR2 ANQGSEA. CDR3 loop: CSVTGGGNEQFF. The CDR3 DNA reads TGCAGCGTTACAGGGGGCGGAAATGAGCAGTTCTTC.

This clone has only one observation. The chain is built from TRBV14 and TRBJ1-1; unclear D gene. Germline CDR1 and CDR2: SGHDN and FVKESK. V lost 0 bases to trimming and J lost 4 bases, with 18 bases between them. The CDR3 sequence is 17 residues long. CDR3 sequence (DNA): TGTGCCAGCAGCCAAGATCCCTCTCTGTCCTCCCTCACTGAAGCTTTCTTT. Its protein product is CASSQDPSLSSLTEAFF.

The chain employs TRBV6-1 and TRBJ1-3; weak D call: TRBD1 (6 bases). The CDR3 has 15 amino acids. Trimming removed 10 bases at V and 2 bases at J, with 18 bases between. The germline V gene encodes CDR1 MNHNS and CDR2 SASEGT. The CDR3 spells CATQKGGTTGNTIYF. In DNA, the CDR3 is TGTGCCACCCAGAAGGGGGGGACAACTGGAAACACCATATATTTT.

This chain connects TRBV5-6 to TRBJ2-4; 10 bases are shared with TRBD1. CDR3 length: 13 amino acids. With 9 bases clipped from V and 8 bases from J, the junction kept 8 bases outside the gene matches. Germline CDR1 reads SGHDT; CDR2 reads YYEEEE. The CDR3 nucleotides are TGTGCCACCACGACAGGGGGCCTTGACATTCAGTACTTC. Translating gives CATTTGGLDIQYF.

In regard to this clone: Germline and junction disagree at one end, which may indicate a read error. This rearrangement joins TRBV7-9 to TRBJ2-5, with TRBD2 matching 11 bases. This CDR3 has 15 residues. Per the germline V gene, CDR1 is SEHNR and CDR2 is FQNEAQ (reference sequence). The DNA of the CDR3 is TGTTCCAGCAGCCAGGGGACTAGCGGACAAGAGACCCAGTACTTC. Its protein product is CSSSQGTSGQETQYF.

The J gene is TRBJ2-3, the V gene TRBV19; D perhaps matches TRBD1 (6 bases). The germline CDR1 and CDR2 sequences are LNHDA and SQIVND (reference sequence). This CDR3 spans 13 amino acids. Trimming shortened V by 5 bases and J by 4 bases, and 10 bases separated the two germline ends. The CDR3 region has the DNA TGTGCCAGTAGTTGGTCAGGGGCAGATACGCAGTATTTT. The encoded protein is CASSWSGADTQYF.

The chain combines TRBV5-4 with TRBJ2-5, with D possibly TRBD2 on 6 matching bases. CDR1 and CDR2 from the germline V gene are SGHNT and YYREEE (reference sequence). V was trimmed by 6 bases and J by 5 bases, leaving 20 bases between them. This CDR3 is 15 amino acids long. The CDR3 loop is CASTGAVGAGETQYF. In nucleotides, the CDR3 is TGTGCCAGCACGGGAGCGGTCGGGGCTGGGGAGACCCAGTACTTC.

The rearrangement uses TRBV11-3 and TRBJ2-2, with D possibly being TRBD2 (5 bases). Trimming left V 5 bases short and J 4 bases short, with 11 bases between. CDR3 size: 14 residues. Germline lookup yields CDR1 SGHNT and CDR2 YENEEA. The CDR3 sequence is CASSPQGSTGELFF. The CDR3, as DNA: TGTGCCAGCAGCCCCCAAGGGAGCACCGGGGAGCTGTTTTTT.

The chain has TRBV5-4 and TRBJ2-7; D possibly corresponds to TRBD2 (7 bases). Trimming took 4 bases from V and 1 from J, leaving 15 bases between them. CDR1 and CDR2 (germline): SGHNT, YYREEE (reference sequence). The length of the CDR3 is 15 residues. CDR3 bases: TGTGCCAGCAGCATCAGCAGGGGAGGGTCCTACGAGCAGTACTTC. It codes for CASSISRGGSYEQYF.

This clone was observed once. The chain carries TRBV28 and TRBJ1-4; a weak D match, TRBD1 (5 bases). Trimming removed 4 bases at V and 0 bases at J, with 12 bases between. CDR3 length: 16 residues. The germline CDR1 and CDR2 sequences are MDHEN and SYDVKM. Here the CDR3 DNA reads TGTGCCAGCAGTTCACCGGGGGTTCCAACTAATGAAAAACTGTTTTTT. It specifies CASSSPGVPTNEKLFF.

The chain employs TRBV30 and TRBJ2-5, with TRBD1 matching over 9 bases. V lost 0 bases, J lost 5 bases, and 7 bases stayed unmatched. Germline lookup yields CDR1 GTSNPN and CDR2 SVGIG (reference sequence). The CDR3 covers 15 residues. CDR3: CAWSVGRTGDETQYF. The CDR3 nucleotides are TGTGCCTGGAGTGTCGGGAGGACAGGGGACGAGACCCAGTACTTC.

J is TRBJ1-4 and V is TRBV7-9; D is unclear. With 4 bases removed from V and 7 bases from J, the gap between germline ends came to 22 bases. The CDR3 runs to 17 residues. Germline loops: CDR1 SEHNR, CDR2 FQNEAQ (reference sequence). Written as DNA, the CDR3 is TGTGCCAGCAGCTCACCGACCAAATCAGGAAATCGTGAAAAACTGTTTTTT. This codes for CASSSPTKSGNREKLFF.

The V call is TRBV19, the J call TRBJ1-5; the D is unclear. Germline V CDR1 and CDR2: LNHDA, SQIVND (reference sequence). This CDR3 is built from 14 residues. V lost 2 bases to trimming and J lost 5 bases, with 10 bases between them. The CDR3 here is CASSIRSDYQPQHF. The DNA for the CDR3 is TGTGCCAGTAGTATACGGTCAGACTATCAGCCCCAGCATTTT.

The V and J genes are TRBV10-3 and TRBJ1-4, with D possibly being TRBD1 (5 bases). The CDR3 spans 17 residues. In germline, CDR1 is ENHRY, CDR2 SYGVKD. V was cut by 0 bases and J by 0 bases, with 11 bases left in between. The CDR3 nucleotides are TGTGCCATCAGTGAGTCGGGGCCCCTTGCAACTAATGAAAAACTGTTTTTT. It is translated as CAISESGPLATNEKLFF.

V is TRBV4-1 and J is TRBJ1-1; TRBD1 matches 7 bases. This CDR3 has 16 residues. Germline trimming cut 1 base from V and 0 bases from J; bases unmatched to any gene: 5. Germline loops: CDR1 MGHRA, CDR2 YSYEKL. CDR3 protein: CASSQGGQRMNTEAFF. The CDR3 DNA follows: TGCGCCAGCAGCCAAGGGGGACAGAGGATGAACACTGAAGCTTTCTTT.

The chain employs TRBV29-1 and TRBJ2-3; 9 bases are a match to TRBD2. The J segment lost 0 bases and the V segment lost 4 bases, leaving 5 bases of the junction unmatched. The CDR3 is made up of 15 amino acids. Germline CDR1 reads SQVTM; CDR2 reads ANQGSEA. The CDR3 DNA follows: TGCAGCGTTGGCGGGGGGGGTTCTAGCACAGATACGCAGTATTTT. Amino acids: CSVGGGGSSTDTQYF.

The chain couples TRBV2 to TRBJ1-2, with D perhaps matching TRBD1 (5 bases). The CDR3 runs 14 residues. CDR1 SNHLY and CDR2 FYNNEI come from the germline V gene. V was clipped by 6 bases and J by 7 bases, with 18 bases between them. In DNA form, the CDR3 reads TGTGCCAGCAGGGAGTGGGGCACTCATCCTGGCTACACCTTC. Its translation: CASREWGTHPGYTF.